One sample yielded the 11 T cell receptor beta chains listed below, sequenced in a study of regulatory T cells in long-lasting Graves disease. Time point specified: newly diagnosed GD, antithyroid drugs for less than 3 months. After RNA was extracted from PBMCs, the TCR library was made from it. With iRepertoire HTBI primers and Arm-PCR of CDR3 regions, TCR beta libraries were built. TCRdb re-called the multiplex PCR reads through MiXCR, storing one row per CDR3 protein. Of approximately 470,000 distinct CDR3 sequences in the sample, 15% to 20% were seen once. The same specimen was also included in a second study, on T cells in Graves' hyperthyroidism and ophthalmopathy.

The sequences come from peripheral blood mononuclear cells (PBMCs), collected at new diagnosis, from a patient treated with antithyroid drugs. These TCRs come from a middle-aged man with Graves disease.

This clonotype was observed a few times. DNA for the CDR3: TGCAGTGCTACAAAACCGGACGGGCGGCCCCAGCATTTT. Translated: CSATKPDGRPQHF. The chain recombines TRBV20-1 with TRBJ1-5; D uncertain. Trimming removed 4 bases at V and 9 bases at J, with 16 bases between. This CDR3 has 13 amino acids. The V gene's germline CDR1 is DFQATT and CDR2 SNEGSKA (reference sequence).

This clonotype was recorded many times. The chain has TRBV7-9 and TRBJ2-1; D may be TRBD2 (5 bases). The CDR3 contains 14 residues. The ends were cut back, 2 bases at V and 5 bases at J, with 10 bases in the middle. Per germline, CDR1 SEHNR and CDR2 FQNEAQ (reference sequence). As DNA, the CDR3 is TGTGCCAGCAGCTTAAGCGCGCGGGACAATGAGCAGTTCTTC. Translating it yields CASSLSARDNEQFF.

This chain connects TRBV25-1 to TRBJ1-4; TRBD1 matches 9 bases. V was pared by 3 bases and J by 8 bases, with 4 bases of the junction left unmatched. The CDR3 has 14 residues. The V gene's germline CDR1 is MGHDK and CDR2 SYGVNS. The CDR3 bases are TGTGCCAGCAGTGATGGACAGGGGCGGGAAAAACTGTTTTTT. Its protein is CASSDGQGREKLFF.

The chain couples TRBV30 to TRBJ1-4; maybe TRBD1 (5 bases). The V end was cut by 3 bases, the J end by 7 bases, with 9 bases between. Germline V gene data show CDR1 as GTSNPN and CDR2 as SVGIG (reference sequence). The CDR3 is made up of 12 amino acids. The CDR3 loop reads CAWSKGLEKLFF. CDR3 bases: TGTGCCTGGAGCAAGGGACTTGAAAAACTGTTTTTT.

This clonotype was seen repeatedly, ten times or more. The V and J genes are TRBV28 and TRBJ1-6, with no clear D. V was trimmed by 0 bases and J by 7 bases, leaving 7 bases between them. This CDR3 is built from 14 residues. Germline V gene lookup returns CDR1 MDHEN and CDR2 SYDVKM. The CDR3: CASSLWTLNSPLHF. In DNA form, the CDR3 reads TGTGCCAGCAGTTTATGGACGCTCAATTCACCCCTCCACTTT.

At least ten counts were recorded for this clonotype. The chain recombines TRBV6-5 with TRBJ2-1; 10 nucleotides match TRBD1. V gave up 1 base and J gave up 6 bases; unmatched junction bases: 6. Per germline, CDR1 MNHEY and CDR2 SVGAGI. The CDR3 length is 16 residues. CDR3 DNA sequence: TGTGCCAGCAGTTACTTGGGGACAGGGGAAACCAATGAGCAGTTCTTC. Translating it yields CASSYLGTGETNEQFF.

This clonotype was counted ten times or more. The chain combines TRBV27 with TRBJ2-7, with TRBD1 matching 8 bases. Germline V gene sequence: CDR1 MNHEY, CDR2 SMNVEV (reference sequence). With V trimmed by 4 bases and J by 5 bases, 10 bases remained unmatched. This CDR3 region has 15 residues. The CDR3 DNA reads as TGTGCCAGCAGTTCCCTGGGACAGGTAACCAACGAGCAGTACTTC. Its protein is CASSSLGQVTNEQYF.

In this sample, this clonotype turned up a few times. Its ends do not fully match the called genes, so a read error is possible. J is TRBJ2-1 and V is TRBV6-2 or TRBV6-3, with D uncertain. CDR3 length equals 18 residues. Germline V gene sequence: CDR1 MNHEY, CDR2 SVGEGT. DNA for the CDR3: TGTGCCAGCAGTTACTCTCTCCCTGGTTCAAGCTCCTACGATGAGCAGTTCTTC. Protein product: CASSYSLPGSSSYDEQFF.

CDR3 loop: CASTLGSNQPQHF. The CDR3 DNA reads TGTGCCAGCACCCTCGGAAGCAATCAGCCCCAGCATTTT. V gene TRBV12-3 or TRBV12-4 combines with J gene TRBJ1-5; D is unclear. Trimming removed 7 bases at V and 1 base at J, with 8 bases between. The CDR3 length is 13 residues.

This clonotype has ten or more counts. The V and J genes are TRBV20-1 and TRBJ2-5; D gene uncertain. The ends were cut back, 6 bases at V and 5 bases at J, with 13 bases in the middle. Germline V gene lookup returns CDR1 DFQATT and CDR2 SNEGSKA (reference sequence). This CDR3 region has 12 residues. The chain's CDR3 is CSAARIGETQYF. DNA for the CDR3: TGCAGTGCGGCCCGGATTGGGGAGACCCAGTACTTC.

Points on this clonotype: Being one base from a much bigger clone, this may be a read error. This chain's CDR3 is CASSISGGVNTEALF. The CDR3 DNA sequence: TGTGCCAGTAGTATCTCAGGGGGAGTAAACACTGAAGCTCTCTTT. The chain joins TRBV19 to TRBJ1-1; TRBD1 aligns across 7 bases. This CDR3 is 15 amino acids long. Germline V gene data show CDR1 as LNHDA and CDR2 as SQIVND (reference sequence).